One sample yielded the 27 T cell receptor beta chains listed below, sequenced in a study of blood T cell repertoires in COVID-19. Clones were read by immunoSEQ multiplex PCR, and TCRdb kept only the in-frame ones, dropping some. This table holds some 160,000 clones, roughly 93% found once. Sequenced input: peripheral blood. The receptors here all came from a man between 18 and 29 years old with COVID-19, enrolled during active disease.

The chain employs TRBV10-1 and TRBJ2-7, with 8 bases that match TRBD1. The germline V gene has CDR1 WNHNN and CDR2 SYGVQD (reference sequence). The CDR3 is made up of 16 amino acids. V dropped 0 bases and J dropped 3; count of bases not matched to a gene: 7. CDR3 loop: CASSESKGQVYYEQYF. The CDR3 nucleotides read TGCGCCAGCAGTGAGTCGAAGGGACAGGTTTACTACGAGCAGTACTTC.

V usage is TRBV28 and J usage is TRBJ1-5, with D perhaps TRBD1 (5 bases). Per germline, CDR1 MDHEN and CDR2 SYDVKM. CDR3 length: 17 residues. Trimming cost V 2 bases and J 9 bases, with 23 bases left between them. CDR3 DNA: TGTGCCAGCAGTTTACGGCAGGGAGGGTACGATCTTTGGCCCCAGCATTTT. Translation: CASSLRQGGYDLWPQHF.

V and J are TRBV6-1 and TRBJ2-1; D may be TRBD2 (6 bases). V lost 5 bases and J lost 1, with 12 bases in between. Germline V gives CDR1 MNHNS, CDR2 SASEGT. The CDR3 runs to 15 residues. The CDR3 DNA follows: TGTGCCAGCAGTCAAAGCGGGTTATCCTACAATGAGCAGTTCTTC. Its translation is CASSQSGLSYNEQFF.

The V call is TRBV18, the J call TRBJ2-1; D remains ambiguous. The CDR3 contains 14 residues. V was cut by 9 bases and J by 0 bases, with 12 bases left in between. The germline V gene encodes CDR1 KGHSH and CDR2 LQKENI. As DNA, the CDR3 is TGTGCCAGTGCACCGTCCGGCTCCTACAATGAGCAGTTCTTC. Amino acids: CASAPSGSYNEQFF.

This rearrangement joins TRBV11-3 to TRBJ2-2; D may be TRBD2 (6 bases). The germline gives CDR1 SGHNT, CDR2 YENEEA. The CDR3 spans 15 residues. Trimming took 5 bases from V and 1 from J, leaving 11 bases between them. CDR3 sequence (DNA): TGTGCCAGCAGCCTTAGCGGACAGAACACCGGGGAGCTGTTTTTT. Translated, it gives CASSLSGQNTGELFF.

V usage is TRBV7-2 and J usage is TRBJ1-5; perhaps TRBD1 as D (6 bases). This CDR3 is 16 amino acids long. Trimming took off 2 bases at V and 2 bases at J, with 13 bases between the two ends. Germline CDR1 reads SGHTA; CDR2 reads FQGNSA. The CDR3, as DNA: TGTGCCAGCAGCTTAATAGGGGGTCGCGGCAATCAGCCCCAGCATTTT. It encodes CASSLIGGRGNQPQHF.

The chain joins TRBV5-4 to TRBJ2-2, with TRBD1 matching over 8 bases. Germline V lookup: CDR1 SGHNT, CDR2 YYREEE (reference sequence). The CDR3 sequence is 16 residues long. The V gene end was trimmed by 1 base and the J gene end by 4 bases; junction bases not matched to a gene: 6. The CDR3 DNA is TGTGCCAGCAGCTTGTCAGGGGGCGGAGGCACCGGGGAGCTGTTTTTT. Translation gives CASSLSGGGGTGELFF.

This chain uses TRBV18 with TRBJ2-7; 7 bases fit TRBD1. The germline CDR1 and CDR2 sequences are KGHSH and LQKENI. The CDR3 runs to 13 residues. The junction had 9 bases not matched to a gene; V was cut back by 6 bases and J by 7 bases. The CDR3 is CASSLGQVQEQYF. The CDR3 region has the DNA TGTGCCAGCTCTTTAGGACAGGTCCAGGAGCAGTACTTC. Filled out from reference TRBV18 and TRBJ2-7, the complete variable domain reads NAGVMQNPRHLVRRRGQEARLRCSPMKGHSHVYWYRQLPEEGLKFMVYLQKENIIDESGMPKERFSAEFPKEGPSILRIQQVVRGDSAAYFCASSLGQVQEQYFGPGTRLTVT.

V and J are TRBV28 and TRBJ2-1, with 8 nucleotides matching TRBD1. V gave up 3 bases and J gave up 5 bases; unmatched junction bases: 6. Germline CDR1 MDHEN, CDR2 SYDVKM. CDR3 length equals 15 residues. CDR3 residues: CASSFPGQVDNEQFF. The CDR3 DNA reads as TGTGCCAGCAGTTTTCCGGGACAGGTGGACAATGAGCAGTTCTTC.

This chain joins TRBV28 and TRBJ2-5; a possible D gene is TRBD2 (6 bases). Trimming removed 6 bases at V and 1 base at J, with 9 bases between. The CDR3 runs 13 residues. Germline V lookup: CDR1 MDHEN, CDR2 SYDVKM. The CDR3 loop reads CASREGFQETQYF. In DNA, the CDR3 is TGTGCCAGCAGGGAGGGGTTCCAAGAGACCCAGTACTTC.

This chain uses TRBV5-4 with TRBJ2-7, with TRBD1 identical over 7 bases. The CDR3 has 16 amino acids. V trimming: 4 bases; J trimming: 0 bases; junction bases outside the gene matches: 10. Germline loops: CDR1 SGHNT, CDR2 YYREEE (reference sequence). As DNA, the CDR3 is TGTGCCAGCAGCGCACGACCCCGGGACAGCTCCTACGAGCAGTACTTC. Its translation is CASSARPRDSSYEQYF.

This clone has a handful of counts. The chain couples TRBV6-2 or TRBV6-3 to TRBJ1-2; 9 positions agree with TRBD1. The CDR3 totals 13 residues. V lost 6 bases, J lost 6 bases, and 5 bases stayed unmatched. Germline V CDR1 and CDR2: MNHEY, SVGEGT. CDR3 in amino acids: CASSLRQGDGYTF. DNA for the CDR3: TGTGCCAGCAGCCTTCGACAGGGGGATGGCTACACCTTC.

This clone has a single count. CDR3 nucleotide sequence: TGTGCCAGTAGTATAAAGCTGGGGACAGGAGACGCTGGAAACACCATATATTTT. This codes for CASSIKLGTGDAGNTIYF. The chain uses TRBV19 and TRBJ1-3, with 8 bases identical to TRBD1. Germline lookup yields CDR1 LNHDA and CDR2 SQIVND (reference sequence). Trimming removed 2 bases from V and 2 bases from J; junction bases left unmatched: 11. CDR3 length equals 18 residues. Drawing the rest from reference TRBV19 and TRBJ1-3, the complete variable domain is DGGITQSPKYLFRKEGQNVTLSCEQNLNHDAMYWYRQDPGQGLRLIYYSQIVNDFQKGDIAEGYSVSREKKESFPLTVTSAQKNPTAFYLCASSIKLGTGDAGNTIYFGEGSWLTVV.

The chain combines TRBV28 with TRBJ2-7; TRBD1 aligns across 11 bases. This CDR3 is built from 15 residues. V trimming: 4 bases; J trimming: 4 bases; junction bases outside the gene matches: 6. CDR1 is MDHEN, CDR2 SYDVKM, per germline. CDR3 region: CASSSPGQGEYEQYF. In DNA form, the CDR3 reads TGTGCCAGCAGTTCTCCGGGACAGGGGGAGTACGAGCAGTACTTC.

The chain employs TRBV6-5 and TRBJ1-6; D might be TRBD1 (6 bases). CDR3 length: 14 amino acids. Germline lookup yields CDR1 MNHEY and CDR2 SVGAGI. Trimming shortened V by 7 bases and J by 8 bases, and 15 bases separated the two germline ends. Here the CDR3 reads CASITTGAHSPLHF. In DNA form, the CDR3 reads TGTGCCAGCATTACGACAGGTGCCCATTCACCCCTCCACTTT.

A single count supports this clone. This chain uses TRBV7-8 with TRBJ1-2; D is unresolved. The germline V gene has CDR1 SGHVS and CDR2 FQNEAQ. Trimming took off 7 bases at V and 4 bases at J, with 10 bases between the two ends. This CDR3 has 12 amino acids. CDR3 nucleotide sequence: TGTGCCAGCACCCCCATGAGCTATGGCTACACCTTC. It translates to CASTPMSYGYTF.

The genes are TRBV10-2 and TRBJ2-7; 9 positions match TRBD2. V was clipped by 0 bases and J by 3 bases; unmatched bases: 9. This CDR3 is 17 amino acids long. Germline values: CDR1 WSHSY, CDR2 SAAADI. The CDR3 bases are TGCGCCAGCAGTGAGTCACGTATGAGACTAGCGGTCTACGAGCAGTACTTC. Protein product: CASSESRMRLAVYEQYF.

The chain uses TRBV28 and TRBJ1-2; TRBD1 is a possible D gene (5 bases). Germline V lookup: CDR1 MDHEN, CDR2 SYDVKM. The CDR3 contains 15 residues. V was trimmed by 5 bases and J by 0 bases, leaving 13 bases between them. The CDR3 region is CASSRQTLANYGYTF. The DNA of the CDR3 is TGTGCCAGCAGTCGACAGACCCTTGCTAACTATGGCTACACCTTC.

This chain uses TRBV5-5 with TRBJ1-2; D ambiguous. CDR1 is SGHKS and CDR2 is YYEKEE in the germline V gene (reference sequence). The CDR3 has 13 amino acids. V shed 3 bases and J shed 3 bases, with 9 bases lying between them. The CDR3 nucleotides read TGTGCCAGCAGCTCCGGGATAGACTATGGCTACACCTTC. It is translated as CASSSGIDYGYTF.

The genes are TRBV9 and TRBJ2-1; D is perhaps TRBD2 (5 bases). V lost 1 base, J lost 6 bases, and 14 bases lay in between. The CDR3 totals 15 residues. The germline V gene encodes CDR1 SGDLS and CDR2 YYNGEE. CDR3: CASSVSPTSSNEQFF. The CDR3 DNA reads TGTGCCAGCAGCGTATCCCCCACTAGTAGCAATGAGCAGTTCTTC.

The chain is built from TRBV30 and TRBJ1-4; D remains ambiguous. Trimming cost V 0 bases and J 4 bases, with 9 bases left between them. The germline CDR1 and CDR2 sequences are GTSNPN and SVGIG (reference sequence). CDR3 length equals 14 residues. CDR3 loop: CAWSVPENNEKLFF. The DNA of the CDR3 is TGTGCCTGGAGTGTACCCGAGAATAATGAAAAACTGTTTTTT. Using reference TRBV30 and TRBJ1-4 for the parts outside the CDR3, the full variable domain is SQTIHQWPATLVQPVGSPLSLECTVEGTSNPNLYWYRQAAGRGLQLLFYSVGIGQISSEVPQNLSASRPQDRQFILSSKKLLLSDSGFYLCAWSVPENNEKLFFGSGTQLSVL.

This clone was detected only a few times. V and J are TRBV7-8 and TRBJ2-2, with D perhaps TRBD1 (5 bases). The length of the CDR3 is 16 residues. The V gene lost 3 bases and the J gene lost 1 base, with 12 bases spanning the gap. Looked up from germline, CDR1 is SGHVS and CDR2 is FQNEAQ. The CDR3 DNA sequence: TGTGCCAGCAGCTTTTTAGGGCAGGGGAACACCGGGGAGCTGTTTTTT. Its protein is CASSFLGQGNTGELFF.

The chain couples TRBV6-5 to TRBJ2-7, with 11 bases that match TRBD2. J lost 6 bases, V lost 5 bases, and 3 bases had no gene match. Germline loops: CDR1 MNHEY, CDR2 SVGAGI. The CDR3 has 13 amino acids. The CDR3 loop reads CASSPGLAGEQYF. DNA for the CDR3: TGTGCCAGCAGTCCCGGACTAGCGGGCGAGCAGTACTTC.

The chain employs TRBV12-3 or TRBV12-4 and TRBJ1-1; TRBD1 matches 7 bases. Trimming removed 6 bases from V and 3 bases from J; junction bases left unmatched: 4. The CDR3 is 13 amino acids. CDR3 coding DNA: TGTGCCAGCAGCCCCAGGGGGTACACTGAAGCTTTCTTT. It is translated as CASSPRGYTEAFF.

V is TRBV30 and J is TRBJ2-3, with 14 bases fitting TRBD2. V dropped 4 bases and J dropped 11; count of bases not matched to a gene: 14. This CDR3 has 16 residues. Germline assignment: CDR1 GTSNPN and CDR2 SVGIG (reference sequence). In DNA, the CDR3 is TGTGCCTGGATGGTGATGACTAGCGGGAGGGCCGGGGTGCAGTATTTT. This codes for CAWMVMTSGRAGVQYF.

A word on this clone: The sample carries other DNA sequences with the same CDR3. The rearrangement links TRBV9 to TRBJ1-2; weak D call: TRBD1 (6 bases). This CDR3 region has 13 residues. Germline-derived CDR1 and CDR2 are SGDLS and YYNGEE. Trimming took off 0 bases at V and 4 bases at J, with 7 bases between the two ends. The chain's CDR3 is CASSVEQGYGYTF. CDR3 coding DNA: TGTGCCAGCAGCGTAGAACAGGGCTATGGCTACACCTTC.

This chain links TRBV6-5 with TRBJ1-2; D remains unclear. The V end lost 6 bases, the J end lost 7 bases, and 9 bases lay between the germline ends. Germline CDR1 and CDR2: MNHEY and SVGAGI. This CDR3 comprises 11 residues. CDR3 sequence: CASRTGGGYTF. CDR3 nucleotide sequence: TGTGCCAGCAGAACCGGTGGTGGCTACACCTTC.